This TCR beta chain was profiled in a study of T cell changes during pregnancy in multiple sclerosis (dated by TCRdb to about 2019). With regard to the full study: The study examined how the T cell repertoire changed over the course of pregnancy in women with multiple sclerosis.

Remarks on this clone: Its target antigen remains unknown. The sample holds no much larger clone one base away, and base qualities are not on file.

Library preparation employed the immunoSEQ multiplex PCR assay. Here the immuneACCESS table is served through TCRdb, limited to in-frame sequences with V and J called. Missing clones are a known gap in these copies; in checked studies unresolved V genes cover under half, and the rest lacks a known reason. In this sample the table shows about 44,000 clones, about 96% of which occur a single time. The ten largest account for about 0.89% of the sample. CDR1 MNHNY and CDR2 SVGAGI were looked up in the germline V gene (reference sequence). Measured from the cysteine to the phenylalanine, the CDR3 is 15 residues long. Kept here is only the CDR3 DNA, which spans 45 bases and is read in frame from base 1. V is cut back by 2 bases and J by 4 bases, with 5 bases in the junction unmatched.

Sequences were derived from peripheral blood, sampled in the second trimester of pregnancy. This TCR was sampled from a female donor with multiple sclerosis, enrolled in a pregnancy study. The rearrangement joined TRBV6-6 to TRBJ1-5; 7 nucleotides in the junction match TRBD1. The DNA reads TGTGCCAGCAGTTACCCGACAGGGTTTAATCAGCCCCAGCATTTT. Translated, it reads CASSYPTGFNQPQHF.